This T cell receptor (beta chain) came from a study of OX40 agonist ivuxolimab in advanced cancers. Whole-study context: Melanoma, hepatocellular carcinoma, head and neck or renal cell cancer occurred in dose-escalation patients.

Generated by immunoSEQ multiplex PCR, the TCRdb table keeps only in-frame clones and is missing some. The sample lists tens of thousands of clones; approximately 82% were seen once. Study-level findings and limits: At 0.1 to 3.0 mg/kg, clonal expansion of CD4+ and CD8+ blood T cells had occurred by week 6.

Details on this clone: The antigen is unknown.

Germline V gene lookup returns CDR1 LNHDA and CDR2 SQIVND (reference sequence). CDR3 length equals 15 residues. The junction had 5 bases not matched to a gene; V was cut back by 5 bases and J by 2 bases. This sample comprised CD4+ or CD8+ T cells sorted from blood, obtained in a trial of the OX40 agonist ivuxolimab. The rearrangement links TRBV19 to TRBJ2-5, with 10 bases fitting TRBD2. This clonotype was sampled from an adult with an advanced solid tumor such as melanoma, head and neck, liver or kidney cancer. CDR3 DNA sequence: TGTGCCAGTAGTGGCCGGACTAGCGGACAAGAGACCCAGTACTTC. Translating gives CASSGRTSGQETQYF.